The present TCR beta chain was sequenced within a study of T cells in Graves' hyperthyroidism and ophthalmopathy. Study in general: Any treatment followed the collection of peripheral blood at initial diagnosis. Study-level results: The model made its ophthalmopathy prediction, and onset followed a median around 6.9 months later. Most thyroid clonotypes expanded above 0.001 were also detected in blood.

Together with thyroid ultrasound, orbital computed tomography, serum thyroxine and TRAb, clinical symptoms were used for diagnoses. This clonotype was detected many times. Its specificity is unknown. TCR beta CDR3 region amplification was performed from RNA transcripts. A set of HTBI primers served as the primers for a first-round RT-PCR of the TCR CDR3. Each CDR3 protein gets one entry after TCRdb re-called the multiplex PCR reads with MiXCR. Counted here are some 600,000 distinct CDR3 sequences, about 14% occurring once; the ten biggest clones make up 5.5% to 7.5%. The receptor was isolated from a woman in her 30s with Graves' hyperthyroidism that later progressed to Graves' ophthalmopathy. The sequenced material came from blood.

CDR3 residues: CATQKGLAGVETQYF. In nucleotides, the CDR3 is TGTGCCACCCAGAAGGGACTAGCGGGAGTAGAGACCCAGTACTTC. The J gene is TRBJ2-5, the V gene TRBV13; 14 bases are a match to TRBD2. Trimming at V came to 10 bases and at J to 4 bases, leaving 8 bases not matched to a gene. Germline assignment: CDR1 PRHDT and CDR2 FYEKMQ (reference sequence). The CDR3 extends over 15 amino acids.